The 12 T cell receptor beta chains in this list originate from one sample, sequenced in a study of long-term antiretroviral therapy in people with HIV. Run at survey level, the immunoSEQ assay was version v3.0. Clones were read by immunoSEQ multiplex PCR, and TCRdb kept only the in-frame ones, dropping some. Of roughly 14,000 clones in the sample, roughly three quarters were seen once. The sequenced sample was unsorted PBMCs, obtained 3.1 years after starting antiretroviral therapy. These receptors originate from a middle-aged man with HIV.

The chain uses TRBV30 and TRBJ2-7; the D gene is possibly TRBD2 (6 bases). There are 12 residues in the CDR3. CDR1 and CDR2 (germline): GTSNPN, SVGIG (reference sequence). V gave up 2 bases and J gave up 3 bases, with 8 bases separating them. In nucleotides, the CDR3 is TGTGCCTGGAGTCTGGGGGGCTACGAGCAGTACTTC. Residues: CAWSLGGYEQYF.

This chain uses TRBV7-9 with TRBJ1-1, with 8 bases that match TRBD1. CDR3 length: 15 amino acids. Germline assignment: CDR1 SEHNR and CDR2 FQNEAQ (reference sequence). The V segment lost 5 bases and the J segment 0 bases; nucleotides outside the gene matches: 5. CDR3 sequence: CASSLGTGLNTEAFF. The CDR3 DNA reads TGTGCCAGCAGCCTGGGGACAGGCTTGAACACTGAAGCTTTCTTT.

The chain joins TRBV5-1 to TRBJ1-1, with 7 bases that match TRBD1. CDR1 is SGHRS and CDR2 is YFSETQ in the germline V gene. The CDR3 runs to 15 residues. V gave up 0 bases and J gave up 2 bases; unmatched junction bases: 4. Written as DNA, the CDR3 is TGCGCCAGCAGCTTGGTCGACAGGGCTAACACTGAAGCTTTCTTT. Its protein is CASSLVDRANTEAFF.

CDR3 residues: CASRAGAVVEQYF. Written as DNA, the CDR3 is TGCGCCAGCAGGGCAGGGGCCGTCGTTGAGCAGTACTTC. This chain uses TRBV5-1 with TRBJ2-7; D may be TRBD1 (6 bases). Germline V lookup: CDR1 SGHRS, CDR2 YFSETQ. The CDR3 loop spans 13 amino acids. Trimming shortened V by 5 bases and J by 7 bases, and 16 bases separated the two germline ends.

V is TRBV6-5 and J is TRBJ2-3; D gene ambiguous. V lost 2 bases and J lost 2, with 5 bases in between. CDR1 is MNHEY, CDR2 SVGAGI, per germline. This CDR3 contains 13 residues. The CDR3 here is CASSYRDTDTQYF. The DNA of the CDR3 is TGTGCCAGCAGTTACAGGGACACAGATACGCAGTATTTT.

The gene calls are TRBV10-2 and TRBJ2-2; D gene uncertain. From germline, CDR1 is WSHSY and CDR2 SAAADI. The V end was cut by 3 bases, the J end by 9 bases, with 11 bases between. The CDR3 has 13 residues. The CDR3 sequence is CASSERTARELFF. In DNA form, the CDR3 reads TGCGCCAGCAGTGAAAGGACCGCGCGGGAGCTGTTTTTT.

The chain combines TRBV30 with TRBJ2-4; 11 nucleotides agree with TRBD1. CDR1 is GTSNPN and CDR2 is SVGIG in the germline V gene (reference sequence). The CDR3 runs to 16 residues. V dropped 0 bases and J dropped 2; count of bases not matched to a gene: 3. CDR3 sequence reads: CAWSVRDRGSKNIQYF. The DNA for the CDR3 is TGTGCCTGGAGTGTAAGGGACAGGGGGTCCAAAAACATTCAGTACTTC. The full variable domain, its missing parts supplied by reference TRBV30 and TRBJ2-4, is SQTIHQWPATLVQPVGSPLSLECTVEGTSNPNLYWYRQAAGRGLQLLFYSVGIGQISSEVPQNLSASRPQDRQFILSSKKLLLSDSGFYLCAWSVRDRGSKNIQYFGAGTRLSVL.

This clone was picked up one time. The genes are TRBV6-6 and TRBJ1-5; D gene uncertain. Germline CDR1 is MNHNY and CDR2 is SVGAGI (reference sequence). The length of the CDR3 is 15 residues. Deletions cut 2 bases from V and 1 base from J, with 9 bases between. CDR3 bases: TGTGCCAGCAGTTACAGCACAGCGAGCAATCAGCCCCAGCATTTT. Protein product: CASSYSTASNQPQHF.

The chain recombines TRBV29-1 with TRBJ1-1; a possible D gene is TRBD1 (5 bases). The CDR3 loop spans 11 amino acids. Trimming stripped 4 bases from V and 7 bases from J, with 10 bases between. Germline CDR1 is SQVTM and CDR2 is ANQGSEA. The CDR3 coding sequence is TGCAGCGTTGCAGGGACGGTTGAAGCTTTCTTT. This codes for CSVAGTVEAFF.

The chain joins TRBV5-1 to TRBJ2-1, with 11 bases that match TRBD2. In germline, CDR1 is SGHRS, CDR2 YFSETQ. V gave up 4 bases and J gave up 7 bases; unmatched junction bases: 13. CDR3 length equals 17 residues. The CDR3 protein is CASSTSLAGAGRNEQFF. The CDR3 region has the DNA TGCGCCAGCAGCACCTCACTAGCGGGGGCGGGTAGAAATGAGCAGTTCTTC.

This chain connects TRBV11-2 to TRBJ1-1; TRBD1 matches at 7 bases. CDR3 length equals 14 residues. Germline V gene data show CDR1 as SGHAT and CDR2 as FQNNGV. The ends lost 6 bases at V and 2 bases at J; junction bases unmatched: 6. The CDR3 DNA reads as TGTGCCAGCAGAAATACAGGGGTAAACACTGAAGCTTTCTTT. Translated: CASRNTGVNTEAFF.

The chain joins TRBV11-2 to TRBJ2-4, with a possible D match to TRBD1 (5 bases). The CDR3 covers 16 residues. Germline V gene lookup returns CDR1 SGHAT and CDR2 FQNNGV. Trimming removed 5 bases at V and 0 bases at J, with 14 bases between. The chain's CDR3 is CASSPTETLAKNIQYF. The CDR3 nucleotides read TGTGCCAGCAGCCCGACAGAGACCCTAGCCAAAAACATTCAGTACTTC.